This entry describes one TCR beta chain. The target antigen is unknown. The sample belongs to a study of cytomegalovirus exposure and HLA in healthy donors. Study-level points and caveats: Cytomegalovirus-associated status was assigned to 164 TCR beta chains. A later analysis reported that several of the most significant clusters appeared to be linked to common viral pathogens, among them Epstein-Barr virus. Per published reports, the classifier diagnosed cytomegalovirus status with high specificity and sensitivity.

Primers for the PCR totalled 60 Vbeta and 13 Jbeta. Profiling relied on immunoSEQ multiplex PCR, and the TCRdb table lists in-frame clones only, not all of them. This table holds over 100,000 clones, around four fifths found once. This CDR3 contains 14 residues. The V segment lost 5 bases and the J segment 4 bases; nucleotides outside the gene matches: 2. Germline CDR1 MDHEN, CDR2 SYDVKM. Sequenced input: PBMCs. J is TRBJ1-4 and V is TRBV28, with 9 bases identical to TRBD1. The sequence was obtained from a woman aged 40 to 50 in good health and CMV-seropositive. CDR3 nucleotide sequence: TGTGCCAGCAGTAAGGACAGGGGTAATGAAAAACTGTTTTTT. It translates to CASSKDRGNEKLFF.